Below are 7 T cell receptor beta chains sequenced from a single sample in a study of T cell responses to AZD1222 COVID-19 vaccine. Sequencing was performed with immunoSEQ multiplex PCR; in TCRdb, only in-frame clones are kept and a portion is missing. The sample records some 99,000 clones, about 89% being singletons. Specimen: peripheral blood, collected 28 days after the second AZD1222 dose. The receptors were sampled from an adult who received the AZD1222 COVID-19 vaccine.

The rearrangement uses TRBV11-2 and TRBJ2-7, with TRBD1 matching over 10 bases. Germline CDR1 reads SGHAT; CDR2 reads FQNNGV. The CDR3 covers 14 residues. V trimming: 5 bases; J trimming: 3 bases; junction bases outside the gene matches: 4. The CDR3, as DNA: TGTGCCAGCAGCGACCGGGACAGGGGCTACGAGCAGTACTTC. Translated, it gives CASSDRDRGYEQYF.

The CDR3 protein is CASSEVGPFEAFF. The CDR3 DNA reads as TGTGCCAGCAGTGAAGTTGGTCCGTTCGAAGCTTTCTTT. The chain recombines TRBV6-1 with TRBJ1-1; D unresolved. The germline V gene has CDR1 MNHNS and CDR2 SASEGT. The CDR3 has 13 amino acids. Trimming removed 1 base from V and 8 bases from J, with 11 bases in between.

This chain links TRBV3-1 (or the pseudogene TRBV3-2) with TRBJ1-1; no clear D gene. Germline V gene data show CDR1 as LGHDT and CDR2 as YNNKEL (reference sequence). The CDR3 has 13 residues. V lost 2 bases and J 4 bases, leaving 8 bases between the germline ends. The CDR3 is CASSQKRITEAFF. Written as DNA, the CDR3 is TGTGCCAGCAGCCAAAAACGTATCACTGAAGCTTTCTTT.

The rearrangement links TRBV7-3 to TRBJ2-3; no firm D call. CDR1 and CDR2 (germline): SGHTA, FQGTGA. V shed 6 bases and J shed 7 bases, with 11 bases lying between them. The CDR3 sequence is 12 residues long. The CDR3 coding sequence is TGTGCCAGCAGTCTAGACGGTTATACGCAGTATTTT. Amino acid sequence: CASSLDGYTQYF.

The V gene is TRBV6-5, the J gene TRBJ2-7; 9 bases are a match to TRBD2. Germline CDR1 and CDR2: MNHEY and SVGAGI. The CDR3 spans 13 residues. Unmatched junction bases numbered 6, after V lost 7 bases and J lost 5 bases. The chain's CDR3 is CASNLAGRDEQYF. CDR3 bases: TGTGCCAGCAATCTAGCGGGAAGAGACGAGCAGTACTTC.

This clone was counted between two and nine times. The chain uses TRBV10-3 and TRBJ1-5; D gene uncertain. The V end lost 0 bases, the J end lost 3 bases, and 9 bases lay between the germline ends. Germline assignment: CDR1 ENHRY and CDR2 SYGVKD. The CDR3 has 15 residues. The CDR3 DNA follows: TGTGCCATCAGTGAGTCGACCGGGAACAATCAGCCCCAGCATTTT. This gives the protein CAISESTGNNQPQHF.

This chain joins TRBV5-1 and TRBJ2-3; D is unclear. Germline values: CDR1 SGHRS, CDR2 YFSETQ. This CDR3 contains 15 residues. Trimming stripped 0 bases from V and 5 bases from J, with 13 bases between. Here the CDR3 DNA reads TGCGCCAGCAGCTTGGTGCCCACCCCAGGAGATACGCAGTATTTT. Amino acids: CASSLVPTPGDTQYF.